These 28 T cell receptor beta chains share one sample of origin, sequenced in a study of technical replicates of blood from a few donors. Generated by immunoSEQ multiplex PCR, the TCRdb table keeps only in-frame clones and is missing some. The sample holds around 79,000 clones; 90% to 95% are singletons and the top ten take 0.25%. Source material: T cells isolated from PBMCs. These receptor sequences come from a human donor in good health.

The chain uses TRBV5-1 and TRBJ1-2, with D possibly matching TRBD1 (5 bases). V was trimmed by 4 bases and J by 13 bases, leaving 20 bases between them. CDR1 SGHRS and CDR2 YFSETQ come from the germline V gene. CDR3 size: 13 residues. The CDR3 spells CASSRTEGTQPTF. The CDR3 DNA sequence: TGCGCCAGCAGCCGAACCGAGGGGACTCAGCCCACCTTC.

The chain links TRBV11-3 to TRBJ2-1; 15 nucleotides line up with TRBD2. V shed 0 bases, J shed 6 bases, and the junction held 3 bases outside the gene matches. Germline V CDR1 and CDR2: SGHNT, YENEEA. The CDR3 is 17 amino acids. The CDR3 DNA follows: TGTGCCAGCAGCTTAGAGGGACTAGCGGGGGGTGTCAATGAGCAGTTCTTC. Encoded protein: CASSLEGLAGGVNEQFF.

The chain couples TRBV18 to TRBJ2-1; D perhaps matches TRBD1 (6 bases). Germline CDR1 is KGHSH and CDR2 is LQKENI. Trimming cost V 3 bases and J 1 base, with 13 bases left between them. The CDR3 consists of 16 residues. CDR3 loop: CASSPPTGESYNEQFF. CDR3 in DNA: TGTGCCAGCTCACCCCCGACAGGTGAATCCTACAATGAGCAGTTCTTC. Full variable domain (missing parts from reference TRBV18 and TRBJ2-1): NAGVMQNPRHLVRRRGQEARLRCSPMKGHSHVYWYRQLPEEGLKFMVYLQKENIIDESGMPKERFSAEFPKEGPSILRIQQVVRGDSAAYFCASSPPTGESYNEQFFGPGTRLTVL.

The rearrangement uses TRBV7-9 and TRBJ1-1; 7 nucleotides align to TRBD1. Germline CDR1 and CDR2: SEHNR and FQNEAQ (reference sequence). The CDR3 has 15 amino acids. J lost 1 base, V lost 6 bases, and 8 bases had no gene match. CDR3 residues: CASRHNRGANTEAFF. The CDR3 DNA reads TGTGCCAGCAGACACAACAGGGGCGCGAACACTGAAGCTTTCTTT. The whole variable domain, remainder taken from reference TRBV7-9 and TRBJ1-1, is DTGVSQNPRHKITKRGQNVTFRCDPISEHNRLYWYRQTLGQGPEFLTYFQNEAQLEKSRLLSDRFSAERPKGSFSTLEIQRTEQGDSAMYLCASRHNRGANTEAFFGQGTRLTVV.

The CDR3, as DNA: TGTGCCAGTAGTCTAAGGACAGGCTCCTATGGCTACACCTTC. Encoded protein: CASSLRTGSYGYTF. The V and J genes are TRBV19 and TRBJ1-2, with 7 bases fitting TRBD1. J lost 4 bases, V lost 5 bases, and 7 bases had no gene match. The CDR3 runs 14 residues. The germline CDR1 and CDR2 sequences are LNHDA and SQIVND (reference sequence).

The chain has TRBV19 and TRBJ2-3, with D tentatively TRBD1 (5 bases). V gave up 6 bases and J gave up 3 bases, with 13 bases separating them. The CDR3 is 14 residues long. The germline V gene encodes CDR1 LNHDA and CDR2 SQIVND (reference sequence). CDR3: CASSGRASTDTQYF. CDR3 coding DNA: TGTGCCAGTAGCGGCAGGGCGAGTACAGATACGCAGTATTTT.

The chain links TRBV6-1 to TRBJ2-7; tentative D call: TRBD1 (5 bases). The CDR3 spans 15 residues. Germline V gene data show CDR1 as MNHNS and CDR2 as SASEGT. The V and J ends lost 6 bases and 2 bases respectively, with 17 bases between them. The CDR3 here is CASRGQETEAYEQYF. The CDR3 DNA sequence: TGTGCCAGCAGGGGGCAAGAGACAGAGGCCTACGAGCAGTACTTC.

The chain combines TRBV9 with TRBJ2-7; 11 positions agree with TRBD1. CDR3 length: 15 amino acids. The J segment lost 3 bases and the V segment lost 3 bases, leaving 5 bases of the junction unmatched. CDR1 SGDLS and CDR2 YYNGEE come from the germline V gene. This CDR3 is CASSATGQGDYEQYF. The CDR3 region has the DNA TGTGCCAGCAGCGCCACGGGACAGGGGGACTACGAGCAGTACTTC.

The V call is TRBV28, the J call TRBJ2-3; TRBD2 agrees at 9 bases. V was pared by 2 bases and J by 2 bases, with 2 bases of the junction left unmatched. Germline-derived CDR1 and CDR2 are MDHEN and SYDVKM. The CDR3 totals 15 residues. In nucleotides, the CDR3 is TGTGCCAGCAGTTTACTAGCGGGGTTCACAGATACGCAGTATTTT. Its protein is CASSLLAGFTDTQYF.

The CDR3 DNA sequence: TGTGCCAGCTCTCCTTCTAGGACAGGGGACTACCAAGAGACCCAGTACTTC. The encoded protein is CASSPSRTGDYQETQYF. The V call is TRBV18, the J call TRBJ2-5, with 9 positions matching TRBD1. This CDR3 is 17 amino acids long. CDR1 KGHSH and CDR2 LQKENI come from the germline V gene. V lost 6 bases and J lost 0; bases outside the gene matches: 11.

This CDR3 reads CASNIAGGPYEQYF. The CDR3 region has the DNA TGCGCCAGCAACATAGCGGGAGGGCCCTACGAGCAGTACTTC. The J gene is TRBJ2-7, the V gene TRBV5-1, with TRBD2 matching over 11 bases. The V segment lost 6 bases and the J segment 2 bases; nucleotides outside the gene matches: 4. The length of the CDR3 is 14 residues. The germline CDR1 and CDR2 sequences are SGHRS and YFSETQ.

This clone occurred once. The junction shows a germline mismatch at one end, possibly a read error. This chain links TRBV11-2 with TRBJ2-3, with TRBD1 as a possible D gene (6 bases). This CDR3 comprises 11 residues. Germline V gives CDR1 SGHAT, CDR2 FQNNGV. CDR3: CASSLGQAQYF. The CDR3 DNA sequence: TGTGCCAGCAGCTTAGGACAGGCGCAATATTTT.

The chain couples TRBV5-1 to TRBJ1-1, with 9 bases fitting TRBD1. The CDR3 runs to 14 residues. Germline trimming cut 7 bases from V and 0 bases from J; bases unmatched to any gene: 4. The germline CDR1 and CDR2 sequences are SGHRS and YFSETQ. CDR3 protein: CASRTGVMNTEAFF. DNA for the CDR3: TGCGCCAGCCGGACAGGGGTTATGAACACTGAAGCTTTCTTT.

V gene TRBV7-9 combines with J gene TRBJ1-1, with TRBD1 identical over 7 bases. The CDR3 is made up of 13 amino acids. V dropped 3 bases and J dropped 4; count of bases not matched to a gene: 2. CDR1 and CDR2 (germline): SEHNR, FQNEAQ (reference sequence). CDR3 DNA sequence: TGTGCCAGCAGCTTTACAGGGGCCACTGAAGCTTTCTTT. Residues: CASSFTGATEAFF.

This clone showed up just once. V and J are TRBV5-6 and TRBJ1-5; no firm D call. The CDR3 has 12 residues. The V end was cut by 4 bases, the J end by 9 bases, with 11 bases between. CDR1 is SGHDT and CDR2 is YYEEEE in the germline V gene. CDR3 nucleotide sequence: TGTGCCAGCAGCCCCTATGGTAGGCCCCAGCATTTT. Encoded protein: CASSPYGRPQHF.

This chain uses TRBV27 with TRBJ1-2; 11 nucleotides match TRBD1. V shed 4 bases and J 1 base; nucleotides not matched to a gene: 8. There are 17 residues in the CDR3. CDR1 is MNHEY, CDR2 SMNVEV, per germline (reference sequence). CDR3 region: CASSSWGQGDLNYGYTF. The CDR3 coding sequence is TGTGCCAGCAGTTCCTGGGGACAGGGGGACCTTAACTATGGCTACACCTTC.

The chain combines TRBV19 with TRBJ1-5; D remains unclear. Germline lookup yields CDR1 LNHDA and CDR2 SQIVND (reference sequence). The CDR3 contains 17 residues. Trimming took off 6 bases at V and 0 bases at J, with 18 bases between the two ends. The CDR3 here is CASRPRMGEYSNQPQHF. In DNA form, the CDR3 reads TGTGCCAGTAGACCCCGAATGGGCGAATATAGCAATCAGCCCCAGCATTTT.

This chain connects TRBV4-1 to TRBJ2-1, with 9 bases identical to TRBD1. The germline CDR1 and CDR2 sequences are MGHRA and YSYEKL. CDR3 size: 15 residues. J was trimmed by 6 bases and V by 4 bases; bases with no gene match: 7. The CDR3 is CASSLGQGTSNEQFF. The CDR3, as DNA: TGCGCCAGCAGCCTAGGACAGGGGACTTCCAATGAGCAGTTCTTC.

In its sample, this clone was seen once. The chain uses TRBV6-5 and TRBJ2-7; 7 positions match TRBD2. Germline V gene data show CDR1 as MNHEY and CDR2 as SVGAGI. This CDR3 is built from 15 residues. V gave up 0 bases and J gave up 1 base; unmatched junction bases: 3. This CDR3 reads CASSYSGGGSYEQYF. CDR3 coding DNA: TGTGCCAGCAGTTACTCCGGGGGAGGGTCCTACGAGCAGTACTTC.

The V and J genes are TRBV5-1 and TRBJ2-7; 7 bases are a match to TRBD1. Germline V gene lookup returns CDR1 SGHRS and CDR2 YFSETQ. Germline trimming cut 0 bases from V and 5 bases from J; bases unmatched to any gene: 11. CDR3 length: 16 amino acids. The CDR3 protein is CASSLGYETGSNEQYF. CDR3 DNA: TGCGCCAGCAGCTTGGGTTATGAGACAGGGTCCAACGAGCAGTACTTC.

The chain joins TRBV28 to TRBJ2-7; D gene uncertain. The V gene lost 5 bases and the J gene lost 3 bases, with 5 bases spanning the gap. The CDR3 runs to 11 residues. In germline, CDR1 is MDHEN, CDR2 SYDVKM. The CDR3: CASSRNYEQYF. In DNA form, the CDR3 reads TGTGCCAGCAGTCGTAACTACGAGCAGTACTTC. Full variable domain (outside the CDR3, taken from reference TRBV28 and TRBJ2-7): DVKVTQSSRYLVKRTGEKVFLECVQDMDHENMFWYRQDPGLGLRLIYFSYDVKMKEKGDIPEGYSVSREKKERFSLILESASTNQTSMYLCASSRNYEQYFGPGTRLTVT.

Here the CDR3 reads CASRNGNEQFF. Written as DNA, the CDR3 is TGTGCCAGCAGGAACGGGAATGAGCAGTTCTTC. The genes are TRBV27 and TRBJ2-1; D unresolved. Germline V lookup: CDR1 MNHEY, CDR2 SMNVEV (reference sequence). The CDR3 sequence is 11 residues long. V gave up 6 bases and J gave up 7 bases, with 7 bases separating them.

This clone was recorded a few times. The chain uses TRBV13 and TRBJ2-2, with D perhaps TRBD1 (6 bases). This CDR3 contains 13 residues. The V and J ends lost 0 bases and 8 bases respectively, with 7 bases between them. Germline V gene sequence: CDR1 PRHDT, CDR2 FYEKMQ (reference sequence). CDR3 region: CASSLGGTGELFF. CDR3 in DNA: TGTGCCAGCAGCTTAGGGGGGACAGGGGAGCTGTTTTTT.

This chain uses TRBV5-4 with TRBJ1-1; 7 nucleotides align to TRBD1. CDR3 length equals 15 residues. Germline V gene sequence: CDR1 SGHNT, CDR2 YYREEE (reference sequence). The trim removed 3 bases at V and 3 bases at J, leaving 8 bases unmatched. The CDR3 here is CASSWETGTDTEAFF. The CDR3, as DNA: TGTGCCAGCAGCTGGGAGACAGGGACGGACACTGAAGCTTTCTTT.

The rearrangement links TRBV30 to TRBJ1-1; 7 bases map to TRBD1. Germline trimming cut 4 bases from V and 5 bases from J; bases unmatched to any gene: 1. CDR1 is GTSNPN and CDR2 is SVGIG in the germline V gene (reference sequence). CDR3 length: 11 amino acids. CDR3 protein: CAWNRGTEAFF. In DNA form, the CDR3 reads TGTGCCTGGAACAGGGGAACTGAAGCTTTCTTT.

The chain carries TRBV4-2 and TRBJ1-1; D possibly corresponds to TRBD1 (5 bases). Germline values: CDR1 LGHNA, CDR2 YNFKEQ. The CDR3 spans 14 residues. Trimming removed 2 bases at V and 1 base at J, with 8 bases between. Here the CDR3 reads CASSQTGGNTEAFF. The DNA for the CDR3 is TGTGCCAGCAGCCAAACCGGGGGGAACACTGAAGCTTTCTTT.

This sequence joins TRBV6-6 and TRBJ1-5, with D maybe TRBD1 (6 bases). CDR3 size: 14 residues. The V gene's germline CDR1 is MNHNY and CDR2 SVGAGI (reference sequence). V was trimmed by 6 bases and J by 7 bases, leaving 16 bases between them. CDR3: CASSEQGSRQPQHF. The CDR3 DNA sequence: TGTGCCAGCAGCGAACAGGGTAGTAGGCAGCCCCAGCATTTT.

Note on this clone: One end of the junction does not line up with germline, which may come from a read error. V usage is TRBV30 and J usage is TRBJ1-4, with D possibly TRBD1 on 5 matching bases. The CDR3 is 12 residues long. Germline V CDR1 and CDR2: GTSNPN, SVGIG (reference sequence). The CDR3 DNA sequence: TGTGCCTGGGGGGGACCCCGGGACTCACCTATTTTT. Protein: CAWGGPRDSPIF. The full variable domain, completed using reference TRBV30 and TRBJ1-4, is SQTIHQWPATLVQPVGSPLSLECTVEGTSNPNLYWYRQAAGRGLQLLFYSVGIGQISSEVPQNLSASRPQDRQFILSSKKLLLSDSGFYLCAWGGPRDSPIFGSGTQLSVL.